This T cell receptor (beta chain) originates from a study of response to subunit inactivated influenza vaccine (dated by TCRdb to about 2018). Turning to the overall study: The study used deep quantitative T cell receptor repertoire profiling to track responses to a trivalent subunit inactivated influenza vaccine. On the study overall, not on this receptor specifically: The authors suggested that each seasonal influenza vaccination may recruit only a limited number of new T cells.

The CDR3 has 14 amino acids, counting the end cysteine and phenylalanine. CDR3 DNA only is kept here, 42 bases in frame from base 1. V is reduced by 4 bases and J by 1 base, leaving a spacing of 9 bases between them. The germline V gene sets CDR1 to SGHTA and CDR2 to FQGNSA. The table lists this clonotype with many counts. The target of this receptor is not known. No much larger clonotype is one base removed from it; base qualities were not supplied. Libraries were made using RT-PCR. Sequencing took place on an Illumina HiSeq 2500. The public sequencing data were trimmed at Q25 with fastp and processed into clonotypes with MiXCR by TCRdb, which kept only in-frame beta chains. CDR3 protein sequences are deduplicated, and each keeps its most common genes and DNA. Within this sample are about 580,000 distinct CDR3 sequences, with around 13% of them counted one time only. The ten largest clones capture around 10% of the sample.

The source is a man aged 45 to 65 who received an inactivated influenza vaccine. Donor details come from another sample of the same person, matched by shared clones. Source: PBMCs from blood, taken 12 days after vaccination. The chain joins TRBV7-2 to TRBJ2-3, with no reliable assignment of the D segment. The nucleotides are TGTGCCAGCAGCTCCGGCCCCCGCACAGATACGCAGTATTTT. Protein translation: CASSSGPRTDTQYF.